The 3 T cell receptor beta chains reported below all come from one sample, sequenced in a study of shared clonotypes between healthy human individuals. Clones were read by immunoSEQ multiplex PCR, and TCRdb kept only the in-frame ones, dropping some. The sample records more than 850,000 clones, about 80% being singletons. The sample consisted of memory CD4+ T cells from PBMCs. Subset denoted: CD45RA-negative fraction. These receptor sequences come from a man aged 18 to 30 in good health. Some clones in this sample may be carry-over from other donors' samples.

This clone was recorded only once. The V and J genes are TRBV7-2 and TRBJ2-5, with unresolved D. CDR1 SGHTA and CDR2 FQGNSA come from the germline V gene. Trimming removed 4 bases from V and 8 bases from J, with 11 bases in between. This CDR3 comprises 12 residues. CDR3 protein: CASSSQTGTQYF. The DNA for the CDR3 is TGTGCCAGCAGCTCCCAAACCGGTACCCAGTACTTC.

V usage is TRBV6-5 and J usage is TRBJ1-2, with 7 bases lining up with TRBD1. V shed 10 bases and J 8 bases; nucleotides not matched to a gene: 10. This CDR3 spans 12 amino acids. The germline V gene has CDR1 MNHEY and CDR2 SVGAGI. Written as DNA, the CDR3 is TGTGCCATCAGGGGGGAGCTAAAGGGCTACACCTTC. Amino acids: CAIRGELKGYTF.

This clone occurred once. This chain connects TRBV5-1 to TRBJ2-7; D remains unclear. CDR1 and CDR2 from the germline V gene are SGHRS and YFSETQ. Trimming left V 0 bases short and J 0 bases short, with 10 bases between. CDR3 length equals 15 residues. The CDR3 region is CASSLDPSGSYEQYF. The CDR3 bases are TGCGCCAGCAGCTTGGATCCGTCAGGCTCCTACGAGCAGTACTTC. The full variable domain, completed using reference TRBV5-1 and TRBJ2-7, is KAGVTQTPRYLIKTRGQQVTLSCSPISGHRSVSWYQQTPGQGLQFLFEYFSETQRNKGNFPGRFSGRQFSNSRSEMNVSTLELGDSALYLCASSLDPSGSYEQYFGPGTRLTVT.